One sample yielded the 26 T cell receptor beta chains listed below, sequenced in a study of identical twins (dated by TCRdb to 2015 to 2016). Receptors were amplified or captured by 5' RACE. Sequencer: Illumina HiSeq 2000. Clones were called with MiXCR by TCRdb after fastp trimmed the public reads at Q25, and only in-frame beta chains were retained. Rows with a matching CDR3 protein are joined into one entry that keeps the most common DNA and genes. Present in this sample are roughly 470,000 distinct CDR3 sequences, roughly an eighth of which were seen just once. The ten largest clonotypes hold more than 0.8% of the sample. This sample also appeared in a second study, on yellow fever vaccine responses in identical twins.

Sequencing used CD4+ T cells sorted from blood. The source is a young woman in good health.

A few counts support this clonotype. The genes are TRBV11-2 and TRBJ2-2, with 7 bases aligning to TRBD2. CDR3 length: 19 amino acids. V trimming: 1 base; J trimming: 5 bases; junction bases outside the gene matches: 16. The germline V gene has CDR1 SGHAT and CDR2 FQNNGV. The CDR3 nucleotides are TGTGCCAGCAGCTTAGGGTCAATCTCCGGGGGGTTGAGAACCGGGGAGCTGTTTTTT. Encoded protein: CASSLGSISGGLRTGELFF.

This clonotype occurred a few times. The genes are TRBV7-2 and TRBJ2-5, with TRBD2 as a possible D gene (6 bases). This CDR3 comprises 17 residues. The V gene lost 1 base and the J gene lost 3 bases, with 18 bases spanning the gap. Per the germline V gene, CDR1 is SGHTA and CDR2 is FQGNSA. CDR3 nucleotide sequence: TGTGCCAGCAGCTTAGGGGTACGGGAGAATAGCGAAGAGACCCAGTACTTC. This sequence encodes CASSLGVRENSEETQYF.

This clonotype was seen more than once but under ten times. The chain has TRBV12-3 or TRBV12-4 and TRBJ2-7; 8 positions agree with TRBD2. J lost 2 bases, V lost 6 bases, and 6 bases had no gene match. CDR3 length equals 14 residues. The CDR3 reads CASRKAGAAYEQYF. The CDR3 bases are TGTGCCAGCAGAAAAGCGGGAGCAGCCTACGAGCAGTACTTC.

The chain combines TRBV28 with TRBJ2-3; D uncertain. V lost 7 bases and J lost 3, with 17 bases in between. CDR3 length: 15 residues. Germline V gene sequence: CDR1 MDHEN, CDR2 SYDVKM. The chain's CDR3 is CASTPPGVDTDTQYF. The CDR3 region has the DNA TGTGCCAGCACCCCGCCAGGAGTGGATACAGATACGCAGTATTTT.

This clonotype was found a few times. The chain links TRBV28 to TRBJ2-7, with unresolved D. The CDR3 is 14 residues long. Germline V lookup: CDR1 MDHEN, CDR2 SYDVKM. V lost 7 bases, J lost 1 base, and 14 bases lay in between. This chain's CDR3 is CASTEIGTSYEQYF. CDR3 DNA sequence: TGTGCCAGCACTGAAATAGGAACTTCCTACGAGCAGTACTTC.

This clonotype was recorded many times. The CDR3 region has the DNA TGTGCCAGCAGTGGGGACAGGGGGCTGGAGACCCAGTACTTC. Translating gives CASSGDRGLETQYF. The chain recombines TRBV2 with TRBJ2-5, with TRBD1 matching over 12 bases. The germline V gene encodes CDR1 SNHLY and CDR2 FYNNEI. J was trimmed by 5 bases and V by 4 bases; bases with no gene match: 2. The length of the CDR3 is 14 residues.

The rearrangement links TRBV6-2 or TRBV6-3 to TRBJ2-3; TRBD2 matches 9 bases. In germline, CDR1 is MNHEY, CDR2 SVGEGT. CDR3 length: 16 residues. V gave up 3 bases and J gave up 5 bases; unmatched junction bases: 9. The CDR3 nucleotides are TGTGCCAGCAGTTATTACGGCGGGAGGGTCGAAGATACGCAGTATTTT. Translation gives CASSYYGGRVEDTQYF.

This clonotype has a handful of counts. The CDR3 loop reads CSATPGGEQFF. CDR3 in DNA: TGCAGTGCTACCCCTGGGGGTGAGCAGTTCTTC. The rearrangement joins TRBV20-1 to TRBJ2-1; D is tentatively TRBD1 or TRBD2 (5 bases each). The CDR3 is made up of 11 amino acids. The germline gives CDR1 DFQATT, CDR2 SNEGSKA (reference sequence). V lost 4 bases and J 9 bases, leaving 10 bases between the germline ends.

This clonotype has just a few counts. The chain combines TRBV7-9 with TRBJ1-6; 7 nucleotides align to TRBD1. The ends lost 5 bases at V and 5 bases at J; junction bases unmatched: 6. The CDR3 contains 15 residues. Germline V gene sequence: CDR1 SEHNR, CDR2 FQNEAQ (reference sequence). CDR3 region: CASSLGTADNSPLHF. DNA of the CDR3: TGTGCCAGCAGCCTCGGGACAGCCGATAATTCACCCCTCCACTTT.

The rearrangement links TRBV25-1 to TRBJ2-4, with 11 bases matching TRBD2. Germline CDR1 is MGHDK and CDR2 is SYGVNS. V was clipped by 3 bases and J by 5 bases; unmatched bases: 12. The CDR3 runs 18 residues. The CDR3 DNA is TGTGCCAGCAGTGACTGGACTAGCGGGTCCCGGAGTCAAAACATTCAGTACTTC. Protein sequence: CASSDWTSGSRSQNIQYF.

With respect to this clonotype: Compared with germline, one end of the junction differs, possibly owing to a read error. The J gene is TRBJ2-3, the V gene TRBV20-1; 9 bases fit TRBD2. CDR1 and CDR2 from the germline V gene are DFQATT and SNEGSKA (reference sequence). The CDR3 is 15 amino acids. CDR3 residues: CCARWLAGLQDTQYF. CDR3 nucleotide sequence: TGCTGTGCTAGGTGGCTAGCGGGGTTGCAAGATACGCAGTATTTT.

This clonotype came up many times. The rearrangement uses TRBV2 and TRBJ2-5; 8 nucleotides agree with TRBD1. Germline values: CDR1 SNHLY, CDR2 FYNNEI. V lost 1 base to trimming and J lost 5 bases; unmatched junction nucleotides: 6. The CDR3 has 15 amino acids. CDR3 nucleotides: TGTGCCAGCAGTGAAGGCGAGACAGGGGTCGAGACCCAGTACTTC. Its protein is CASSEGETGVETQYF.

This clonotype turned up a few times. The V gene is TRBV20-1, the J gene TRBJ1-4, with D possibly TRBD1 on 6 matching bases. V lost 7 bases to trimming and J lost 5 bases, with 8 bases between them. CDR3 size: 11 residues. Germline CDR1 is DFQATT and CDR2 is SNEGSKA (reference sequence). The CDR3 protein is CSGQENEKLFF. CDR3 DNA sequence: TGCAGTGGACAGGAAAATGAAAAACTGTTTTTT.

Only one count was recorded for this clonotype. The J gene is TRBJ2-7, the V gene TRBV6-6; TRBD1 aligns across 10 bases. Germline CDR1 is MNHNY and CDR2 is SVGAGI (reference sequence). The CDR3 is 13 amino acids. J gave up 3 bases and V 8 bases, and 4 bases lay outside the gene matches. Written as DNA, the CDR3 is TGTGCCAGCCGAGGGACAGGGGACTACGAGCAGTACTTC. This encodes CASRGTGDYEQYF.

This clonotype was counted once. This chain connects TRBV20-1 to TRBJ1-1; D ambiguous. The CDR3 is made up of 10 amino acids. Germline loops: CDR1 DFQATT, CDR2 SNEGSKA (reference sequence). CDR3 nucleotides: TGCAGCAGTGCTAGGAGTAGCGCTTTCTTT. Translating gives CSSARSSAFF.

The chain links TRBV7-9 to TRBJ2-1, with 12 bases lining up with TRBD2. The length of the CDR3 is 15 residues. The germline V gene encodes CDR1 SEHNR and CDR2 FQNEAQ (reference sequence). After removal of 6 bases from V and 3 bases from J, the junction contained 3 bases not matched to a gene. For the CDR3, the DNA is TGTGCCAGCAGTCGGACTAGCGGGAACTACAATGAGCAGTTCTTC. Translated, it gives CASSRTSGNYNEQFF.

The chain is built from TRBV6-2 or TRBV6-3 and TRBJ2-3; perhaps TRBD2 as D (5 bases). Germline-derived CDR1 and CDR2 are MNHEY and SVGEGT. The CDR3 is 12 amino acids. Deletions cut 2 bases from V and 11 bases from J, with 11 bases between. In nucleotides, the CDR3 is TGTGCCAGCAGTTACCTCCTCGGGGTGCAGTATTTT. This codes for CASSYLLGVQYF.

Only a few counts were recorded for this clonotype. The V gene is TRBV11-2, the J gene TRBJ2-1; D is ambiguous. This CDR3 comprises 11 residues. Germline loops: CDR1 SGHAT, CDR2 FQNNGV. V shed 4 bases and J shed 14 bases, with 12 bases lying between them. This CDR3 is CASSSLSRKFF. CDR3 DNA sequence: TGTGCCAGCAGCTCTCTATCGCGGAAGTTCTTC.

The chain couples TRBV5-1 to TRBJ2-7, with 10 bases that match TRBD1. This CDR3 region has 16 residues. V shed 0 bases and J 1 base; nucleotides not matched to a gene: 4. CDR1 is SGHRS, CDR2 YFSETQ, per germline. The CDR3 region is CASSLADRGPSYEQYF. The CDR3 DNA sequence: TGCGCCAGCAGCTTGGCCGACAGGGGGCCTTCCTACGAGCAGTACTTC.

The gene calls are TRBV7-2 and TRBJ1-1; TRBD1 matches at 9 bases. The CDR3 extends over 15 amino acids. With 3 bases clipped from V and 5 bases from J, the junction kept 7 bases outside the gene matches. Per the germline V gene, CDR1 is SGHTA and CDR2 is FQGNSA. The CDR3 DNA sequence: TGTGCCAGCAGCTTGAAACAGGGGGCGCATACTGAAGCTTTCTTT. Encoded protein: CASSLKQGAHTEAFF.

Here the CDR3 reads CSARAPRSSYEQYF. The CDR3 nucleotides are TGCAGTGCTAGAGCCCCAAGGAGTTCCTACGAGCAGTACTTC. This chain joins TRBV20-1 and TRBJ2-7; D is undetermined. Germline V gives CDR1 DFQATT, CDR2 SNEGSKA (reference sequence). The CDR3 extends over 14 amino acids. The V gene lost 1 base and the J gene lost 1 base, with 11 bases spanning the gap.

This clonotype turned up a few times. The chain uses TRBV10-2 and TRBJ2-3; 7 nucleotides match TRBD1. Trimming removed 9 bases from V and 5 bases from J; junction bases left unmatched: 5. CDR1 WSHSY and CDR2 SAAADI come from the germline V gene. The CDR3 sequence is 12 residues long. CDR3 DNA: TGCGCCAGTGAGGGGGCGGGAGATACGCAGTATTTT. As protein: CASEGAGDTQYF.

CDR3 amino acids: CASSPSLNDNEQFF. The CDR3 DNA sequence: TGTGCCAGCAGCCCAAGCCTAAATGACAATGAGCAGTTCTTC. The chain uses TRBV7-3 and TRBJ2-1; D call uncertain. V was shortened by 5 bases and J by 5 bases, with 13 bases between the two germline ends. The CDR3 runs 14 residues. CDR1 SGHTA and CDR2 FQGTGA come from the germline V gene.

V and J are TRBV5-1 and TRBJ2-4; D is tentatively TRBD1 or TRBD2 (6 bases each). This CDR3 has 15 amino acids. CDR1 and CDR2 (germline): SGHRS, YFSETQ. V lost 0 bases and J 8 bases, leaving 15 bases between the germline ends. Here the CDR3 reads CASSLEGGGGDIQYF. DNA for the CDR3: TGCGCCAGCAGCTTGGAGGGGGGCGGTGGAGACATTCAGTACTTC.

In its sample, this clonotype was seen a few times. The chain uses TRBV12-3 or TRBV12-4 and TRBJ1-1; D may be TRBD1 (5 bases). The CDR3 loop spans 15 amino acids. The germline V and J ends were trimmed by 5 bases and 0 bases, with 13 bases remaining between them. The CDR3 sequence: CASSPRVGMNTEAFF. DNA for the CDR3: TGTGCCAGCAGTCCCAGGGTCGGGATGAACACTGAAGCTTTCTTT.

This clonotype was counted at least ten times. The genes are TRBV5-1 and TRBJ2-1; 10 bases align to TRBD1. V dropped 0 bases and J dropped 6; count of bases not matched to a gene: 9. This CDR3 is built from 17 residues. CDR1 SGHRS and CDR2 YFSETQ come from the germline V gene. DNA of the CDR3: TGCGCCAGCAGCTTGGAGGTCGGGGACAGGGGAACCAATGAGCAGTTCTTC. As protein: CASSLEVGDRGTNEQFF.